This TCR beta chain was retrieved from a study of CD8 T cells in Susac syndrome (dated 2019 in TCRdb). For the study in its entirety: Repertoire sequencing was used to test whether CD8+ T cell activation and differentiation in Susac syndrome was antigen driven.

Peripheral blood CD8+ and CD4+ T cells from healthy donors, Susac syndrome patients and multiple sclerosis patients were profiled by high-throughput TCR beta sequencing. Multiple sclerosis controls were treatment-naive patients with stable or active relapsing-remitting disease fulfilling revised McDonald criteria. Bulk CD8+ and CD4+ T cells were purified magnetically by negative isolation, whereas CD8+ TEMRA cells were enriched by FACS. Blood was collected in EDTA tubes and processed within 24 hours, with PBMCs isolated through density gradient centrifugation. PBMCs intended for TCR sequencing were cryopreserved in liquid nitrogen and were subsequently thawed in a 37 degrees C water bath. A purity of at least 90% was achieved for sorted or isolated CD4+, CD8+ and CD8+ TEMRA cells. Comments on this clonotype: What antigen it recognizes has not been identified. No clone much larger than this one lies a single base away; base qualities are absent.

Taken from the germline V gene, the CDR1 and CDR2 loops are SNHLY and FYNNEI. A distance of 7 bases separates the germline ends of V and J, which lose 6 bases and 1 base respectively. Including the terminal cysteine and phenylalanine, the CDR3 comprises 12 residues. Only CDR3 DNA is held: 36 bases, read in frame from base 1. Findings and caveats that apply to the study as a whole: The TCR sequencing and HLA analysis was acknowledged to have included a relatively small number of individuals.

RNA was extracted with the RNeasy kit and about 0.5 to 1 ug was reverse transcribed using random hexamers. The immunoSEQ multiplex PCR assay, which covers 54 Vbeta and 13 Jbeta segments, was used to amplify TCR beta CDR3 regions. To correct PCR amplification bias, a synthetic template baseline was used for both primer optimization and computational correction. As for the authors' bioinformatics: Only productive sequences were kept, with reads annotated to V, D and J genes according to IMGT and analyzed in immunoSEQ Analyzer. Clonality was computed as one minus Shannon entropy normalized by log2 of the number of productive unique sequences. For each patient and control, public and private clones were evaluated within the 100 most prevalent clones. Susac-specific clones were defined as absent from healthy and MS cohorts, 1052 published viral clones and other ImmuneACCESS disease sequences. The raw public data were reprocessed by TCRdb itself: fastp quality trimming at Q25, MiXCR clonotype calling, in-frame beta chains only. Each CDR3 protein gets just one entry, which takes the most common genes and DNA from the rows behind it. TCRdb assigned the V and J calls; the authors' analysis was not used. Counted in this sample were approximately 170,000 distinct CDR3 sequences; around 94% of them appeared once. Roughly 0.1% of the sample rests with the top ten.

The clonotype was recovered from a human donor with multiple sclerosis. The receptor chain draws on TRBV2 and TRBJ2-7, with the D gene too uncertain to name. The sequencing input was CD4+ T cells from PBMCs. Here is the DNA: TGTGCCAGCAGGCTAGAGTCCTACGAGCAGTACTTC. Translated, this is CASRLESYEQYF.